Listed here are 10 T cell receptor beta chains from one sample, sequenced in a study of T cell clonotyping in hematopoietic cell transplantation. The data were produced by immunoSEQ multiplex PCR, yet TCRdb's version contains in-frame clones alone and is incomplete. The sample lists approximately 46,000 clones, 85% to 90% occurring once. Time point defined: recipient sample about 28 days before transplant, after cytoreduction. This material consisted of peripheral blood mononuclear cells, taken before stem cell transplant. Every receptor here comes from a man aged 55-75 years with biphenotypic leukemia. Some clones in this sample may be carry-over from other donors' samples.

CDR3 sequence (DNA): TGTGCCAGTAGTATAGTGGGCAGTAACACAGATACGCAGTATTTT. It translates to CASSIVGSNTDTQYF. The genes are TRBV19 and TRBJ2-3, with no clear D. Germline assignment: CDR1 LNHDA and CDR2 SQIVND (reference sequence). The V end was cut by 1 base, the J end by 2 bases, with 10 bases between. CDR3 size: 15 residues.

The genes are TRBV28 and TRBJ1-2; 10 nucleotides match TRBD1. This CDR3 is 14 amino acids long. The trim removed 7 bases at V and 0 bases at J, leaving 2 bases unmatched. Germline assignment: CDR1 MDHEN and CDR2 SYDVKM. CDR3 nucleotides: TGTGCCAGCACGACAGGGGGCACTAACTATGGCTACACCTTC. It yields the protein CASTTGGTNYGYTF.

The chain is built from TRBV2 and TRBJ1-2; a weak D match, TRBD1 (6 bases). The germline gives CDR1 SNHLY, CDR2 FYNNEI. The CDR3 extends over 16 amino acids. V shed 2 bases and J shed 2 bases, with 15 bases lying between them. The CDR3 is CASSELGSGENYGYTF. For the CDR3, the DNA is TGTGCCAGCAGTGAATTGGGTTCAGGGGAGAACTATGGCTACACCTTC.

V usage is TRBV28 and J usage is TRBJ2-7, with 16 bases lining up with TRBD2. The CDR3 runs to 19 residues. Germline CDR1 and CDR2: MDHEN and SYDVKM. The V gene end was trimmed by 2 bases and the J gene end by 0 bases; junction bases not matched to a gene: 7. This chain's CDR3 is CASSLQGLAGGPYSYEQYF. Here the CDR3 DNA reads TGTGCCAGCAGTTTACAGGGACTAGCGGGAGGGCCTTACTCCTACGAGCAGTACTTC.

The chain recombines TRBV28 with TRBJ1-1, with D maybe TRBD1 (6 bases). V lost 2 bases, J lost 7 bases, and 11 bases lay in between. There are 13 residues in the CDR3. The germline CDR1 and CDR2 sequences are MDHEN and SYDVKM. The CDR3 here is CASSLVGGSEAFF. The DNA for the CDR3 is TGTGCCAGCAGTTTAGTAGGGGGTAGTGAAGCTTTCTTT.

The rearrangement joins TRBV28 to TRBJ1-1; D not resolved. The CDR3 contains 15 residues. From germline, CDR1 is MDHEN and CDR2 SYDVKM. Trimming cost V 4 bases and J 6 bases, with 18 bases left between them. The CDR3 DNA sequence: TGTGCCAGCAGTTCCGATAAGGGTGTACGGTCTGAAGCTTTCTTT. It specifies CASSSDKGVRSEAFF. Full variable domain (rest looked up from reference TRBV28 and TRBJ1-1): DVKVTQSSRYLVKRTGEKVFLECVQDMDHENMFWYRQDPGLGLRLIYFSYDVKMKEKGDIPEGYSVSREKKERFSLILESASTNQTSMYLCASSSDKGVRSEAFFGQGTRLTVV.

The chain combines TRBV28 with TRBJ2-2; either TRBD1 or TRBD2 may fit D (5 bases each). The CDR3 runs to 15 residues. V was trimmed by 1 base and J by 7 bases, leaving 13 bases between them. CDR1 MDHEN and CDR2 SYDVKM come from the germline V gene. The CDR3 region has the DNA TGTGCCAGCAGTTTATCGAGGGGATGGTTCGGGGAGCTGTTTTTT. Amino acid sequence: CASSLSRGWFGELFF.

This clone has just one count. This chain links TRBV5-1 with TRBJ2-7, with a possible D match to TRBD1 (7 bases). V lost 3 bases to trimming and J lost 0 bases, with 16 bases between them. Germline CDR1 and CDR2: SGHRS and YFSETQ. The CDR3 has 16 residues. CDR3 residues: CASSWEVQGFSYEQYF. DNA of the CDR3: TGCGCCAGCAGCTGGGAGGTACAGGGGTTCTCCTACGAGCAGTACTTC.

The V gene is TRBV5-1, the J gene TRBJ2-7, with 9 bases identical to TRBD1. CDR1 is SGHRS, CDR2 YFSETQ, per germline. The CDR3 extends over 14 amino acids. The junction had 4 bases not matched to a gene; V was cut back by 0 bases and J by 6 bases. CDR3 region: CASSLAGTGSEQYF. Written as DNA, the CDR3 is TGCGCCAGCAGCTTGGCCGGGACAGGGTCCGAGCAGTACTTC.

The chain couples TRBV28 to TRBJ2-3, with D perhaps matching TRBD1 or TRBD2 (6 bases each). CDR1 MDHEN and CDR2 SYDVKM come from the germline V gene. Trimming removed 8 bases from V and 4 bases from J, with 10 bases in between. CDR3 size: 12 residues. CDR3 sequence (DNA): TGTGCCAGCCACAGGGAGGCAGATACGCAGTATTTT. Translating it yields CASHREADTQYF.